The next 2 T cell receptor beta chains were all read from a single sample in a study of monozygotic twins with inflammatory bowel disease (dated by TCRdb to between 2018 and 2021). The library was produced with 5' RACE. The sequencer listed for this sample is Illumina HiSeq 2500. Following TCRdb reprocessing, every CDR3 protein sequence forms one entry, and DNA is not provided. The sample has around 40,000 distinct CDR3 sequences on record. The ten most abundant clones make up 5% to 6% of the sample. Sequencing used blood. These receptors originate from a human donor with ulcerative colitis or Crohn's disease, or a healthy co-twin of an affected twin (not recorded which).

This chain connects TRBV27 to TRBJ2-3. The V gene's germline CDR1 is MNHEY and CDR2 SMNVEV (reference sequence). The CDR3 covers 15 residues. This chain's CDR3 is CASSLGVGRTDTQYF.

This chain's CDR3 is CASRQVLSQPQHF. This sequence joins TRBV7-2 and TRBJ1-5. The CDR3 consists of 13 residues. Germline CDR1 is SGHTA and CDR2 is FQGNSA.